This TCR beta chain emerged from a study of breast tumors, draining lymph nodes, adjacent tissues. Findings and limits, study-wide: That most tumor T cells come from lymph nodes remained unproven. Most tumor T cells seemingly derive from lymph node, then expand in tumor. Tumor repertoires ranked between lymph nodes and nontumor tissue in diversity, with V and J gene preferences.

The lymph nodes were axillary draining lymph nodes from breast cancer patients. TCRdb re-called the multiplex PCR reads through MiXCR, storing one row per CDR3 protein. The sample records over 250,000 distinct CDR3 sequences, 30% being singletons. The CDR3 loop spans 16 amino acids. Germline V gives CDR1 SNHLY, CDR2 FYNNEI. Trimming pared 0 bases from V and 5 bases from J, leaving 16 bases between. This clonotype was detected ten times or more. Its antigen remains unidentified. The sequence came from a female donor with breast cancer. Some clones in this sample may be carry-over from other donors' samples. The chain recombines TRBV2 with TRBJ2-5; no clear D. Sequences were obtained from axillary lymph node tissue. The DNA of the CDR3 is TGTGCCAGCAGTGAAGCGCTTCGAGTGGGGATGGAGACCCAGTACTTC. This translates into CASSEALRVGMETQYF.